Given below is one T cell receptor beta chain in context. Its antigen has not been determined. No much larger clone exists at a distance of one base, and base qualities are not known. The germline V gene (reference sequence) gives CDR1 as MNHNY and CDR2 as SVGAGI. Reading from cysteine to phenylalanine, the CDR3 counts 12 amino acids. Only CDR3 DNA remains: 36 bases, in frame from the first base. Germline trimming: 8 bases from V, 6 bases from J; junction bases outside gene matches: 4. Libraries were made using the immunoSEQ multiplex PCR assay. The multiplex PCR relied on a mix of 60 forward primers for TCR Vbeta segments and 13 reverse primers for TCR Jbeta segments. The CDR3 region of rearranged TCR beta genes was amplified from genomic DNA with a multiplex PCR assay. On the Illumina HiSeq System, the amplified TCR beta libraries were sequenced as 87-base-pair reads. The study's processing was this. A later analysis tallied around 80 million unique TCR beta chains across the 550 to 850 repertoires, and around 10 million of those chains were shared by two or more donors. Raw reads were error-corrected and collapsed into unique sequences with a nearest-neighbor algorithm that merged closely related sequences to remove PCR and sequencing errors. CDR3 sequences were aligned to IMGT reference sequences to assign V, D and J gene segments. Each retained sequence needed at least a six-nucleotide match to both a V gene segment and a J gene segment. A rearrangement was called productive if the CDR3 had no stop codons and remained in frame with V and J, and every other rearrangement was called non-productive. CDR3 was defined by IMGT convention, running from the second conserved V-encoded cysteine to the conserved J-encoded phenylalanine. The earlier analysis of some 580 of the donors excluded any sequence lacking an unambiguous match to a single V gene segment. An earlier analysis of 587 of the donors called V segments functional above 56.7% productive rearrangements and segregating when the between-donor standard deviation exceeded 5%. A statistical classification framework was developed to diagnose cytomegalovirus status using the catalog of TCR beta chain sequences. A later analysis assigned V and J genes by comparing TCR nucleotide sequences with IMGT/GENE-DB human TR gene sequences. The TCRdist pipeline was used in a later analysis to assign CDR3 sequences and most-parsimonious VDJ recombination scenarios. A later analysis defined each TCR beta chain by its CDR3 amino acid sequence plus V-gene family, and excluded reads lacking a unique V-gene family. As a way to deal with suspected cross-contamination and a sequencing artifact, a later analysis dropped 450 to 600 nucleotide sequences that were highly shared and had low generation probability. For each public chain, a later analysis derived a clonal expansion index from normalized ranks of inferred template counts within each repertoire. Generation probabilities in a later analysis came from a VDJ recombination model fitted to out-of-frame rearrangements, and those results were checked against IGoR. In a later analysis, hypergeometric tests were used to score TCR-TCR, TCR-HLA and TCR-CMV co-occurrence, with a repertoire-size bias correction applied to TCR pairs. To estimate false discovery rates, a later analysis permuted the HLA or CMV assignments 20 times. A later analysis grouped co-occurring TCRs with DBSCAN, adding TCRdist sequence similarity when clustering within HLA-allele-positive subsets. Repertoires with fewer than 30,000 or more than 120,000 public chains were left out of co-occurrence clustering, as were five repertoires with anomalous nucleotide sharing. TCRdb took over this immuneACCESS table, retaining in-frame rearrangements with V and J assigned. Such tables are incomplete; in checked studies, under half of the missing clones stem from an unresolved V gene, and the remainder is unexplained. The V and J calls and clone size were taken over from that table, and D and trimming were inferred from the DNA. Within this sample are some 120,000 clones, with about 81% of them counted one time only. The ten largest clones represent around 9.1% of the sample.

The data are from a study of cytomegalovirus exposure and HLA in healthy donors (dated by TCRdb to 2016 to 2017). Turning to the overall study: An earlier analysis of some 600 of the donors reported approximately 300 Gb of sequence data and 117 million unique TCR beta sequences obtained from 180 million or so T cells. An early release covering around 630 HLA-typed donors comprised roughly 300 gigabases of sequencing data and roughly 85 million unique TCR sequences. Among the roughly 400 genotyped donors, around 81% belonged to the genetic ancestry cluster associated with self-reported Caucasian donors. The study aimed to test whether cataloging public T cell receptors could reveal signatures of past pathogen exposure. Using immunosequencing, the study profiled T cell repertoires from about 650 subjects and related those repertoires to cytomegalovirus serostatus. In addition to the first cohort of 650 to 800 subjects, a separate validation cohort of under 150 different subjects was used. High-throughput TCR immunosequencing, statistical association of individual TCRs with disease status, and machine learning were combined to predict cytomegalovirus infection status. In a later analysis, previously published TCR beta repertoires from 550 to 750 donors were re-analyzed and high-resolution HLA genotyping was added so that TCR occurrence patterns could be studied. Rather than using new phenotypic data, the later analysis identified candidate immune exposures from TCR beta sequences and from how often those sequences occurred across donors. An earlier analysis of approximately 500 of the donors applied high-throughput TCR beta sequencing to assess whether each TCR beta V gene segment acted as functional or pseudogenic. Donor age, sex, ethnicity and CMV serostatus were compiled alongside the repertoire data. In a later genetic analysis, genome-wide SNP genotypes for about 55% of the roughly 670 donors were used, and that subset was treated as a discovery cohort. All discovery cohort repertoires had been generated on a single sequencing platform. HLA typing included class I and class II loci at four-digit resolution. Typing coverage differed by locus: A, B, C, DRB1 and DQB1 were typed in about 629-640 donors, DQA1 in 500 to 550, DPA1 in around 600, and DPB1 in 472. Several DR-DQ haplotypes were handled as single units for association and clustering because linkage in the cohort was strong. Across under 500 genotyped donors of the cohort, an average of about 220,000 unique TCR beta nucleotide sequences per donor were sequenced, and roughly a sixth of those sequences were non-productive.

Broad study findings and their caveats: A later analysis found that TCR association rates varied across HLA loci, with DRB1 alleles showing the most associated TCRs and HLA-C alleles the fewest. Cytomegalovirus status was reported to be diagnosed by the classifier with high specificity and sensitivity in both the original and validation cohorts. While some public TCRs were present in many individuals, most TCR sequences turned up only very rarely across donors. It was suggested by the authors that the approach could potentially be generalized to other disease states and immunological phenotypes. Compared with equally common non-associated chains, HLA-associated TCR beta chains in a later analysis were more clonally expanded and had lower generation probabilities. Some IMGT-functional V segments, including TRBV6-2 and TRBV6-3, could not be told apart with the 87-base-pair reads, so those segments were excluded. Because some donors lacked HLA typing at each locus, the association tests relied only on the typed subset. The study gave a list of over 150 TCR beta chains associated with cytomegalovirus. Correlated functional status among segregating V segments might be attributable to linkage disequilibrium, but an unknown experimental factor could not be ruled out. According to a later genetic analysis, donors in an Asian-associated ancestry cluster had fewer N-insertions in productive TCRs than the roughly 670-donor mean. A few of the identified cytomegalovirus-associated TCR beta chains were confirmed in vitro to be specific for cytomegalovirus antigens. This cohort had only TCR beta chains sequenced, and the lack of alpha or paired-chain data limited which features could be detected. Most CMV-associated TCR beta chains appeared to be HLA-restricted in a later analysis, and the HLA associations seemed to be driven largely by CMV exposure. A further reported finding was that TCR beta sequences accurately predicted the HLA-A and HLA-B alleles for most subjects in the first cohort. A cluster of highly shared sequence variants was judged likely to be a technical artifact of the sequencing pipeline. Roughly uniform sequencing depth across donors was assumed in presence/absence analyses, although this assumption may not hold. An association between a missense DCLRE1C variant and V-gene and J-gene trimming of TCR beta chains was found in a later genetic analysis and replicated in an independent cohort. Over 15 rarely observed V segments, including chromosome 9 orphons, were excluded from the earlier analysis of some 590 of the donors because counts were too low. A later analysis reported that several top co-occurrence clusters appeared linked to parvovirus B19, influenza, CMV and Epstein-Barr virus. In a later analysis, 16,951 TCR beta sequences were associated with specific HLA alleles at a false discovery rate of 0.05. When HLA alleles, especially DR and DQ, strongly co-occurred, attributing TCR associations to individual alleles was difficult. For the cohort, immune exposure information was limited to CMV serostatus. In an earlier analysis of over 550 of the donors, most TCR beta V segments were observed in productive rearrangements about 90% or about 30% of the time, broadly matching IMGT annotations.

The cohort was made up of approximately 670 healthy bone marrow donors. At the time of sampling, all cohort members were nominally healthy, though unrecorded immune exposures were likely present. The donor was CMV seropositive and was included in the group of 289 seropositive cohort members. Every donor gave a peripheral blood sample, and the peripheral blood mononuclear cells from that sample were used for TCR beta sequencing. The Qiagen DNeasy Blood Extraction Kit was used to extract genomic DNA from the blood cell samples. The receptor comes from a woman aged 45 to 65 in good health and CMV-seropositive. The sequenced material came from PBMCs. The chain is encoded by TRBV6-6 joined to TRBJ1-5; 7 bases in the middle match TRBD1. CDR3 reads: CASDDRVQPQHF. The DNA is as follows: TGTGCCAGCGATGACAGGGTTCAGCCCCAGCATTTT.